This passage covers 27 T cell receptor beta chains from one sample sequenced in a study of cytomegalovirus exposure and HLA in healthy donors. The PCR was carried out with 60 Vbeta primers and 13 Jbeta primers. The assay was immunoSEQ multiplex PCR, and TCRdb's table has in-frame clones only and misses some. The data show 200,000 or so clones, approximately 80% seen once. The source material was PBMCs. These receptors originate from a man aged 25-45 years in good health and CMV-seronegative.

In nucleotides, the CDR3 is TGCGCCAGCAGCCCCGGGACTAGCGGAAACACCGGGGAGCTGTTTTTT. It specifies CASSPGTSGNTGELFF. This chain uses TRBV5-1 with TRBJ2-2; 11 positions match TRBD2. V lost 4 bases to trimming and J lost 2 bases; unmatched junction nucleotides: 4. CDR1 SGHRS and CDR2 YFSETQ come from the germline V gene. This CDR3 is 16 amino acids long.

The CDR3: CASSKRQGTGANVLTF. CDR3 DNA: TGTGCCAGTAGTAAAAGACAGGGAACTGGGGCCAACGTCCTGACTTTC. The J gene is TRBJ2-6, the V gene TRBV19, with 7 bases identical to TRBD1. Germline CDR1 and CDR2: LNHDA and SQIVND (reference sequence). V trimming: 4 bases; J trimming: 2 bases; junction bases outside the gene matches: 5. This CDR3 is built from 16 residues. Looking up the rest from reference TRBV19 and TRBJ2-6 gives the full variable domain: DGGITQSPKYLFRKEGQNVTLSCEQNLNHDAMYWYRQDPGQGLRLIYYSQIVNDFQKGDIAEGYSVSREKKESFPLTVTSAQKNPTAFYLCASSKRQGTGANVLTFGAGSRLTVL.

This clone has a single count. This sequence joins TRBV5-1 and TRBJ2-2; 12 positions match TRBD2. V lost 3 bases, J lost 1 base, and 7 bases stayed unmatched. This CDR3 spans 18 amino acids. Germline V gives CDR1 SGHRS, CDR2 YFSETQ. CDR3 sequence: CASSWRKLAGGNTGELFF. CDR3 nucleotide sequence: TGCGCCAGCAGCTGGAGGAAACTAGCGGGGGGGAACACCGGGGAGCTGTTTTTT.

Written as DNA, the CDR3 is TGTGCCAGCAGCCCCGCGGGGATGGAGCAGTACTTC. Translation gives CASSPAGMEQYF. The rearrangement joins TRBV11-2 to TRBJ2-7; the D gene is possibly TRBD2 (6 bases). V dropped 5 bases and J dropped 7 bases, with 12 bases sitting between them. CDR1 and CDR2 (germline): SGHAT, FQNNGV. The CDR3 consists of 12 residues.

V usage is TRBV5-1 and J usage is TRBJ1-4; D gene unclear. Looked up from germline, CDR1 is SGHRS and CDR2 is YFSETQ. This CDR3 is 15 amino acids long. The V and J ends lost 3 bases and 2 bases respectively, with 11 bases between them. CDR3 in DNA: TGCGCCAGCAGCTCCAACCAGCGTACTAATGAAAAACTGTTTTTT. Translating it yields CASSSNQRTNEKLFF.

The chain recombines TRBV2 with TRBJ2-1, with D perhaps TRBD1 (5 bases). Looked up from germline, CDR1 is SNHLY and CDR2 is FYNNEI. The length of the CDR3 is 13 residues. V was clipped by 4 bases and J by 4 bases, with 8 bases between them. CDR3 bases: TGTGCCAGCAGTGCCAGGGTTTACAATGAGCAGTTCTTC. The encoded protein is CASSARVYNEQFF. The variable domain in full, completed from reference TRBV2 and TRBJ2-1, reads EPEVTQTPSHQVTQMGQEVILRCVPISNHLYFYWYRQILGQKVEFLVSFYNNEISEKSEIFDDQFSVERPDGSNFTLKIRSTKLEDSAMYFCASSARVYNEQFFGPGTRLTVL.

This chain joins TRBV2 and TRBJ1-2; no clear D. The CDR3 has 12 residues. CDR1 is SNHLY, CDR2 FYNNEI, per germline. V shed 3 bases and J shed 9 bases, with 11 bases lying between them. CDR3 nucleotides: TGTGCCAGCAGTGAGGAAGAGGTTAGCTACACCTTC. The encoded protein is CASSEEEVSYTF.

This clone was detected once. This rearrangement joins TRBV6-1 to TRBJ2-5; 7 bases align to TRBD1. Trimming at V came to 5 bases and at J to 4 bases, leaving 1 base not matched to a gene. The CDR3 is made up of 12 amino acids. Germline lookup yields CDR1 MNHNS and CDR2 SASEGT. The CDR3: CASSRQGETQYF. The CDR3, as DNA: TGTGCCAGCAGTAGACAGGGAGAGACCCAGTACTTC.

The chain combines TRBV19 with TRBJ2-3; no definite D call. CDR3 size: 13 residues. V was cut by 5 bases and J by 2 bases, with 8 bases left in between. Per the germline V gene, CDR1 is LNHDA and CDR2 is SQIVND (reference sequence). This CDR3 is CASSPGATDTQYF. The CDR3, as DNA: TGTGCCAGTAGTCCTGGAGCCACAGATACGCAGTATTTT.

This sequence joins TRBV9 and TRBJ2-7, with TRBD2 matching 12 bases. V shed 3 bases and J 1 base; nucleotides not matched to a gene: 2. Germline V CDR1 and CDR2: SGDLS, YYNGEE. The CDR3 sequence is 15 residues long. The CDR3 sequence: CASSELAGGSYEQYF. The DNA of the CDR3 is TGTGCCAGCAGCGAACTAGCGGGGGGATCCTACGAGCAGTACTTC.

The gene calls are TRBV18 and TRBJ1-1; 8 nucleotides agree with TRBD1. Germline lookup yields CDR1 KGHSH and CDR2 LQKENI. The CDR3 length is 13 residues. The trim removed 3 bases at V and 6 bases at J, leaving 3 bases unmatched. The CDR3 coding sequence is TGTGCCAGCTCACCGGACAGGGAAGCTGAAGCTTTCTTT. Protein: CASSPDREAEAFF.

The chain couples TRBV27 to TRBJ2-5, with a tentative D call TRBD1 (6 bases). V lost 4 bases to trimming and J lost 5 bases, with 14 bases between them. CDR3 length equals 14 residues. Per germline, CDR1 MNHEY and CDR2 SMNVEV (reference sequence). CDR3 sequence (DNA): TGTGCCAGCAGTTACCACAGGGAGACGGAGACCCAGTACTTC. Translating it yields CASSYHRETETQYF.

The CDR3 nucleotides are TGTGCCAGTAGTGCCCGAGACAATAATGAAAAACTGTTTTTT. Protein product: CASSARDNNEKLFF. The rearrangement uses TRBV19 and TRBJ1-4, with D unclear. Germline values: CDR1 LNHDA, CDR2 SQIVND (reference sequence). V lost 5 bases, J lost 4 bases, and 11 bases lay in between. CDR3 size: 14 residues. The variable domain in full, with the rest retrieved from reference TRBV19 and TRBJ1-4, is DGGITQSPKYLFRKEGQNVTLSCEQNLNHDAMYWYRQDPGQGLRLIYYSQIVNDFQKGDIAEGYSVSREKKESFPLTVTSAQKNPTAFYLCASSARDNNEKLFFGSGTQLSVL.

CDR3 coding DNA: TGTGCCAGCAGTCGGACAGGGGGGGACTACAATGAGCAGTTCTTC. Its protein product is CASSRTGGDYNEQFF. V and J are TRBV7-9 and TRBJ2-1, with TRBD1 matching over 10 bases. The germline V gene has CDR1 SEHNR and CDR2 FQNEAQ (reference sequence). This CDR3 is 15 amino acids long. V was clipped by 6 bases and J by 3 bases; unmatched bases: 5.

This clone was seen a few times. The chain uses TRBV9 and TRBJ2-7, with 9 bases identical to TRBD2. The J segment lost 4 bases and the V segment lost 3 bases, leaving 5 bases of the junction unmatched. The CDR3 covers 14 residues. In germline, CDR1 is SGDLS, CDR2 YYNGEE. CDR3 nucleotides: TGTGCCAGCAGCGATCCAAGCGGGGGGTACGAGCAGTACTTC. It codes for CASSDPSGGYEQYF.

The CDR3 DNA sequence: TGTGCCAGCAGTGCCTCTTACGGGTACTACAATGAGCAGTTCTTC. Its protein is CASSASYGYYNEQFF. The chain couples TRBV28 to TRBJ2-1; D gene uncertain. CDR1 MDHEN and CDR2 SYDVKM come from the germline V gene. Trimming took off 5 bases at V and 3 bases at J, with 14 bases between the two ends. This CDR3 is 15 amino acids long.

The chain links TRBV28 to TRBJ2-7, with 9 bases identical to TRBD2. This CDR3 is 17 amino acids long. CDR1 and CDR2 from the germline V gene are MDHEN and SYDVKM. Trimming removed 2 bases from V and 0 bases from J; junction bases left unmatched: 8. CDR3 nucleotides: TGTGCCAGCAGTTTACCCCCGGGACTAGCAGACTCCTACGAGCAGTACTTC. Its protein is CASSLPPGLADSYEQYF.

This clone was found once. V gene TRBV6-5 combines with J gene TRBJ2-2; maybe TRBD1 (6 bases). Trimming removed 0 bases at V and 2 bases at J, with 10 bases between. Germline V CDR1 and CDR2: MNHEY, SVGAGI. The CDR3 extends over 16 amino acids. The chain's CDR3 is CASSYSTGTNTGELFF. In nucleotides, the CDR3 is TGTGCCAGCAGTTACTCGACCGGGACAAACACCGGGGAGCTGTTTTTT.

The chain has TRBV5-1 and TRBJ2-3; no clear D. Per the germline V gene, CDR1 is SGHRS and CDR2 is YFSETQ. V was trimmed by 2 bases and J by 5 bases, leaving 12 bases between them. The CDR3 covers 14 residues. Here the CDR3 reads CASSFGSSIDTQYF. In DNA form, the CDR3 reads TGCGCCAGCAGCTTCGGGTCCTCTATAGATACGCAGTATTTT. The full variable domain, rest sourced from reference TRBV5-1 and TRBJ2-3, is KAGVTQTPRYLIKTRGQQVTLSCSPISGHRSVSWYQQTPGQGLQFLFEYFSETQRNKGNFPGRFSGRQFSNSRSEMNVSTLELGDSALYLCASSFGSSIDTQYFGPGTRLTVL.

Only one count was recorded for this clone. The CDR3 DNA reads as TGCGCCAGCAGCTTGGAAGTCGGGGGTAGTTTGGGCACTGAAGCTTTCTTT. It codes for CASSLEVGGSLGTEAFF. This sequence joins TRBV5-1 and TRBJ1-1; D may be TRBD1 (5 bases). Germline V gives CDR1 SGHRS, CDR2 YFSETQ. This CDR3 has 17 amino acids. V lost 0 bases and J 4 bases, leaving 19 bases between the germline ends.

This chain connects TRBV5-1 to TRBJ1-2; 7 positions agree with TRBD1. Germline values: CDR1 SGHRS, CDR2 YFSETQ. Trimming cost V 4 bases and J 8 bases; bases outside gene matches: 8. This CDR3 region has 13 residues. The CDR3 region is CASSPARQGGYTF. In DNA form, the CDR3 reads TGCGCCAGCAGCCCGGCCCGACAGGGCGGCTACACCTTC.

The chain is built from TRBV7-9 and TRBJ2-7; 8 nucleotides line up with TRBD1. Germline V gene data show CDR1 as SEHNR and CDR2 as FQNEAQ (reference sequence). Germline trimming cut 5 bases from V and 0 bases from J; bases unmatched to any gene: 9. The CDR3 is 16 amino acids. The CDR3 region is CASSPWTGPSSYEQYF. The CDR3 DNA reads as TGTGCCAGCAGCCCTTGGACAGGGCCCAGCTCCTACGAGCAGTACTTC.

This CDR3 is CASSGDRRYYEQYF. CDR3 nucleotides: TGTGCCAGCAGCGGTGACAGGAGATATTACGAGCAGTACTTC. The chain is built from TRBV28 and TRBJ2-7; D might be TRBD1 (6 bases). Trimming pared 6 bases from V and 4 bases from J, leaving 16 bases between. This CDR3 comprises 14 residues. Germline V gene sequence: CDR1 MDHEN, CDR2 SYDVKM.

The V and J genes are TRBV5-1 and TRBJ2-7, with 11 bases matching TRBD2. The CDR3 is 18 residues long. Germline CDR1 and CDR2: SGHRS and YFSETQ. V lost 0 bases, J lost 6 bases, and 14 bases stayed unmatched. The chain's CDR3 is CASSLGTVAGGPKGEQYF. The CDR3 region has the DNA TGCGCCAGCAGCTTGGGGACAGTAGCGGGGGGGCCTAAGGGCGAGCAGTACTTC.

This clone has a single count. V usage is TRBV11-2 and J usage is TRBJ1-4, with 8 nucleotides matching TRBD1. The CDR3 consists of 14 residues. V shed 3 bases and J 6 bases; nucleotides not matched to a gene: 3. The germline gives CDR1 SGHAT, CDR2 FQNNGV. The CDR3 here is CASSFRGLDEKLFF. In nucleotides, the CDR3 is TGTGCCAGCAGCTTCAGGGGGCTGGATGAAAAACTGTTTTTT.

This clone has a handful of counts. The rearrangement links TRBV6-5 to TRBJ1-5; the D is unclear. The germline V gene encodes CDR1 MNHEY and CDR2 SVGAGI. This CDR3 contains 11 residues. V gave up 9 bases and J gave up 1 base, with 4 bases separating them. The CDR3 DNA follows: TGTGCCAGTGGCAGCAATCAGCCCCAGCATTTT. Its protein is CASGSNQPQHF.

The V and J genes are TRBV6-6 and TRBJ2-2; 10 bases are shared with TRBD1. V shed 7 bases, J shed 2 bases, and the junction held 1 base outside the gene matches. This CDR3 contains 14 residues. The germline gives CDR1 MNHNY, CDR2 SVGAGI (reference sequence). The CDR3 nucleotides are TGTGCCAGCAAGACAGGGGGCAACACCGGGGAGCTGTTTTTT. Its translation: CASKTGGNTGELFF.